This passage covers 11 T cell receptor beta chains from one sample sequenced in a study of blood T cell repertoires in COVID-19. Libraries were prepared by immunoSEQ multiplex PCR; TCRdb keeps only in-frame clonotypes and omits some of them. The top ten hold 5% of the sample, which has about 150,000 clones, around 80% seen once. The sequenced sample was peripheral blood. These receptors all stem from a woman aged 45-65 years with acute or convalescent COVID-19.

The CDR3 nucleotides are TGTGCCAGCAGGCGCGGGGGCACAGATACGCAGTATTTT. Translating gives CASRRGGTDTQYF. The chain has TRBV7-9 and TRBJ2-3; tentative D call: TRBD2 (6 bases). With 6 bases removed from V and 1 base from J, the gap between germline ends came to 8 bases. CDR1 and CDR2 (germline): SEHNR, FQNEAQ (reference sequence). CDR3 length equals 13 residues.

The rearrangement uses TRBV5-1 and TRBJ1-4, with 9 bases matching TRBD1. With 4 bases clipped from V and 5 bases from J, the junction kept 6 bases outside the gene matches. The V gene's germline CDR1 is SGHRS and CDR2 YFSETQ. The CDR3 is 15 residues long. The CDR3 DNA reads as TGCGCCAGCAGCCCGGACAGGGGAGGGAATGAAAAACTGTTTTTT. Its translation: CASSPDRGGNEKLFF.

J is TRBJ2-7 and V is TRBV6-5; weak D call: TRBD1 (5 bases). Trimming removed 5 bases from V and 3 bases from J, with 14 bases in between. CDR1 MNHEY and CDR2 SVGAGI come from the germline V gene. This CDR3 contains 14 residues. As DNA, the CDR3 is TGTGCCAGCAGTCCAACAGGCGCCAACTACGAGCAGTACTTC. This codes for CASSPTGANYEQYF.

The rearrangement links TRBV12-3 or TRBV12-4 to TRBJ2-1, with D maybe TRBD1 (6 bases). The CDR3 consists of 12 residues. With 6 bases removed from V and 9 bases from J, the gap between germline ends came to 12 bases. CDR3 nucleotides: TGTGCCAGCAGCCGGGACACTATTGAGCAGTTCTTC. It codes for CASSRDTIEQFF.

V is TRBV7-9 and J is TRBJ1-4; 8 bases map to TRBD1. Per germline, CDR1 SEHNR and CDR2 FQNEAQ (reference sequence). The V gene end was trimmed by 6 bases and the J gene end by 1 base; junction bases not matched to a gene: 4. The CDR3 runs 15 residues. CDR3 bases: TGTGCCAGCAGGCCGGACAGGGTAACTAATGAAAAACTGTTTTTT. Its protein is CASRPDRVTNEKLFF.

This rearrangement joins TRBV6-4 to TRBJ1-2; 7 nucleotides agree with TRBD1. J gave up 4 bases and V 6 bases, and 8 bases lay outside the gene matches. The V gene's germline CDR1 is MRHNA and CDR2 SNTAGT. The CDR3 has 14 residues. CDR3 residues: CASSAQGGLYGYTF. The CDR3 DNA follows: TGTGCCAGCAGCGCTCAGGGGGGACTCTATGGCTACACCTTC.

This rearrangement joins TRBV5-1 to TRBJ2-1, with 15 positions matching TRBD2. Germline CDR1 reads SGHRS; CDR2 reads YFSETQ. The CDR3 loop spans 16 amino acids. V dropped 4 bases and J dropped 4; count of bases not matched to a gene: 3. The CDR3 coding sequence is TGCGCCAGCAGCGGAGGGACTAGCGGGGGGTACAATGAGCAGTTCTTC. Translated: CASSGGTSGGYNEQFF. The full variable domain, in which reference TRBV5-1 and TRBJ2-1 provide the parts outside the CDR3, is KAGVTQTPRYLIKTRGQQVTLSCSPISGHRSVSWYQQTPGQGLQFLFEYFSETQRNKGNFPGRFSGRQFSNSRSEMNVSTLELGDSALYLCASSGGTSGGYNEQFFGPGTRLTVL.

The V call is TRBV7-4, the J call TRBJ2-7; D is possibly TRBD1 (6 bases). Germline CDR1 SGHVT, CDR2 SQSDAQ. V lost 5 bases, J lost 3 bases, and 20 bases lay in between. This CDR3 contains 16 residues. This CDR3 reads CASSPKAGVKYYEQYF. In nucleotides, the CDR3 is TGTGCCAGCAGCCCCAAGGCAGGGGTCAAATACTACGAGCAGTACTTC.

The chain employs TRBV7-9 and TRBJ1-4; no reliable D call. This CDR3 has 15 residues. The V gene's germline CDR1 is SEHNR and CDR2 FQNEAQ (reference sequence). V lost 8 bases, J lost 8 bases, and 21 bases lay in between. CDR3 bases: TGTGCCAGCTCAGATATTCGGGGAGGCGGCGAAAAACTGTTTTTT. Protein sequence: CASSDIRGGGEKLFF.

This rearrangement joins TRBV5-1 to TRBJ1-3; D ambiguous. The ends were cut back, 3 bases at V and 1 base at J, with 11 bases in the middle. This CDR3 has 15 residues. Germline V CDR1 and CDR2: SGHRS, YFSETQ. The CDR3 reads CASSSIGSSGNTIYF. For the CDR3, the DNA is TGCGCCAGCAGCTCCATAGGGAGTTCTGGAAACACCATATATTTT.

This clone was found a few times. This chain links TRBV18 with TRBJ1-6, with 9 nucleotides matching TRBD1. The CDR3 is 12 amino acids. V was pared by 0 bases and J by 15 bases, with 0 bases of the junction left unmatched. CDR1 and CDR2 (germline): KGHSH, LQKENI. This chain's CDR3 is CASSPPDRGLHF. Written as DNA, the CDR3 is TGTGCCAGCTCACCACCGGACAGGGGCCTCCACTTT.